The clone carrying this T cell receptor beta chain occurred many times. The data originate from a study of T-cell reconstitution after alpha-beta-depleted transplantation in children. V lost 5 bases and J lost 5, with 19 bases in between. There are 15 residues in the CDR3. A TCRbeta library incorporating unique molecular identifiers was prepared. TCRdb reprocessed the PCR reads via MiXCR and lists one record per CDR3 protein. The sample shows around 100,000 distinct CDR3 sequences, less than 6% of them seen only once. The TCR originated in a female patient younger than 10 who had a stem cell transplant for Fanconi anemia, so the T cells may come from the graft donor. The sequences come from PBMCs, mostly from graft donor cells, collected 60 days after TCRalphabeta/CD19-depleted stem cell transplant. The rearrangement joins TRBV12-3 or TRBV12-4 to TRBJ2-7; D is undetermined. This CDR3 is CASSPTGFAFDEQYF. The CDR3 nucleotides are TGTGCCAGCAGTCCTACGGGTTTCGCCTTTGACGAGCAGTACTTC.